This is a list of T cell receptor beta chains from one sample in a study of T cell changes during pregnancy in multiple sclerosis. Method: immunoSEQ multiplex PCR; TCRdb's copy keeps in-frame clones and lacks some. The sample carries about 40,000 clones, more than 85% recorded once. Sequenced material: CD8+ T cells from peripheral blood mononuclear cells, taken in the first trimester of pregnancy. Receptor source: a female donor with multiple sclerosis, enrolled in a pregnancy study. Both conserved end residues are part of each CDR3. The D gene is left open where the match is weak. A row's size may be missing; if present it is once, few, many or a size class.

TRBV5-8,TRBJ1-2,NA,NA,TGTGCCAGCAGGCCCACCCACAGCTTTGGCTACACCTTC,CASRPTHSFGYTF
TRBV2,TRBJ1-2,once,TRBD1,TGTGCCAGCAGTCCAGGGGGATCCTATGGCTACACCTTC,CASSPGGSYGYTF
TRBV13,TRBJ1-1,NA,NA,TGTGCCAGCAGCAACCCGGGCCACGGGAGCCCCGAAGCTTTCTTT,CASSNPGHGSPEAFF
TRBV5-6,TRBJ2-5,NA,NA,TGTGCCAGCAGCTTGGCAGTGGGCAAAGAGACCCAGTACTTC,CASSLAVGKETQYF
TRBV10-3,TRBJ1-1,NA,TRBD1,TGTGCCATCAGTGAGTCGACGAGGGGGACAGAGGAGAACACTGAAGCTTTCTTT,CAISESTRGTEENTEAFF
TRBV6-5,TRBJ1-1,NA,NA,TGTGCCAGCAGGGACGACAGTGGGGAAGCTTTCTTT,CASRDDSGEAFF
TRBV30,TRBJ2-7,NA,TRBD1,TGTGCCTGGGGAGGGGGACAGGGATGGTACGAGCAGTACTTC,CAWGGGQGWYEQYF
TRBV25-1,TRBJ2-4,once,NA,TGTGCCAGCAGTGATTCGGGAGCCAAAAACATTCAGTACTTC,CASSDSGAKNIQYF
TRBV7-9,TRBJ1-2,NA,TRBD1,TGTGCCAGCAGCCACGGGGACAGCCCCTATGGCTACACCTTC,CASSHGDSPYGYTF
TRBV19,TRBJ1-5,NA,TRBD1,TGTGCCAGTAGTATAGATACGACAGGGTTTTTCAATCAGCCCCAGCATTTT,CASSIDTTGFFNQPQHF
TRBV6-6,TRBJ1-6,NA,NA,TGTGCCAGCAGCGCCTTGAGAGGACCCCTCCACTTT,CASSALRGPLHF
TRBV21-1,TRBJ1-1,once,NA,TGTGCCAGCAGCAAAGCGGCGGGGGGGCTGAACACTGAAGCTTTCTTT,CASSKAAGGLNTEAFF
TRBV7-3,TRBJ2-1,once,TRBD2,TGTGCCAGCAGCTTAAGGGGTTTTGGCGGGGGGGCGTCGAATGAGCAGTTCTTC,CASSLRGFGGGASNEQFF
TRBV19,TRBJ1-2,NA,NA,TGTGCCAGTAGTATAGATGCGAACAGGGTGAGGTATGGCTACACCTTC,CASSIDANRVRYGYTF
TRBV5-1,TRBJ2-5,once,TRBD2,TGCGCCAGCAGCTCCCCAGCGGGGGGCTTGGAGACCCAGTACTTC,CASSSPAGGLETQYF
TRBV5-6,TRBJ2-1,NA,NA,TGTGCCAGCAGCTTGGAACTAGCATTCGACAATGAGCAGTTCTTC,CASSLELAFDNEQFF